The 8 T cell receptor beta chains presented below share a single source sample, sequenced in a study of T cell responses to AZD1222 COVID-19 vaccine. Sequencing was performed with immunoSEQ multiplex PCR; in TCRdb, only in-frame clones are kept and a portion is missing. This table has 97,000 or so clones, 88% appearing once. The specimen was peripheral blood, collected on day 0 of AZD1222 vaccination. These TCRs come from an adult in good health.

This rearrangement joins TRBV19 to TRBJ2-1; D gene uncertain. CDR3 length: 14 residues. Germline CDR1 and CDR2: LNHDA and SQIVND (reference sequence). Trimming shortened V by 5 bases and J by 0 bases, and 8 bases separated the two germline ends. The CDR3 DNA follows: TGTGCCAGTAGTCCTAGGAGCTCCTACAATGAGCAGTTCTTC. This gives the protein CASSPRSSYNEQFF. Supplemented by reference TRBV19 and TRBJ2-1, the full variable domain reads DGGITQSPKYLFRKEGQNVTLSCEQNLNHDAMYWYRQDPGQGLRLIYYSQIVNDFQKGDIAEGYSVSREKKESFPLTVTSAQKNPTAFYLCASSPRSSYNEQFFGPGTRLTVL.

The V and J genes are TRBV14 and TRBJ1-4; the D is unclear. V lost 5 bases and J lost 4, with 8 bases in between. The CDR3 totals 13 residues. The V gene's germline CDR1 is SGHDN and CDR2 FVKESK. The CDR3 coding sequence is TGTGCCAGCAGCGTCCGAATTAATGAAAAACTGTTTTTT. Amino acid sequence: CASSVRINEKLFF.

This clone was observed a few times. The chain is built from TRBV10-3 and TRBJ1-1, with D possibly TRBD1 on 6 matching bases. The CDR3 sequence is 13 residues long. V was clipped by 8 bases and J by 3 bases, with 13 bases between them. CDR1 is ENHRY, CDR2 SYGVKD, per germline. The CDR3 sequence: CAIGLKGDTEAFF. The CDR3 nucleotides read TGTGCCATCGGTTTGAAGGGGGACACTGAAGCTTTCTTT.

CDR3 in amino acids: CAWSILGTHYGYTF. Here the CDR3 DNA reads TGTGCCTGGAGTATCCTGGGCACCCACTATGGCTACACCTTC. This rearrangement joins TRBV30 to TRBJ1-2; D is undetermined. CDR1 is GTSNPN, CDR2 SVGIG, per germline (reference sequence). Between the trimmed V and J ends, which lost 2 bases and 3 bases, there was a span of 13 bases. The CDR3 runs to 14 residues.

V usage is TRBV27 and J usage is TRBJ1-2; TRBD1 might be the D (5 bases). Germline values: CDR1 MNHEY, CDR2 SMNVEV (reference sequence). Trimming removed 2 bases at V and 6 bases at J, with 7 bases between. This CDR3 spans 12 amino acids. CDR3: CASSLGGDGYTF. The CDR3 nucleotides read TGTGCCAGCAGTTTAGGGGGTGATGGCTACACCTTC.

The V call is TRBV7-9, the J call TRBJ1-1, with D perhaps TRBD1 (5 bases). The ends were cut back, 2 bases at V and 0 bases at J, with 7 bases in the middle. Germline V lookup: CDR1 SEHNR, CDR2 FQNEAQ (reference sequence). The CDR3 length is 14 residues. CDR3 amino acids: CASSLRQMNTEAFF. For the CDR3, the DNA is TGTGCCAGCAGCTTAAGACAGATGAACACTGAAGCTTTCTTT.

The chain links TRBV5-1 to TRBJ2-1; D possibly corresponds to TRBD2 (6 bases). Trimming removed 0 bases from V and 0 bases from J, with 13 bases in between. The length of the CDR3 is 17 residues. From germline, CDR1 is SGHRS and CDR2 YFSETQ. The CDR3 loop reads CASSLGRGTPSYNEQFF. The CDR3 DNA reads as TGCGCCAGCAGCTTGGGGCGCGGGACTCCCTCCTACAATGAGCAGTTCTTC.

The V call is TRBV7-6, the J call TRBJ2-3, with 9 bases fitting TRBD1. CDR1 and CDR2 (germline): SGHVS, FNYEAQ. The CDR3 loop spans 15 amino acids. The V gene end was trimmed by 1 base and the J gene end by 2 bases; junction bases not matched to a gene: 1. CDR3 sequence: CASSLGQGVTDTQYF. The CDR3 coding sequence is TGTGCCAGCAGCTTAGGACAGGGGGTCACAGATACGCAGTATTTT.